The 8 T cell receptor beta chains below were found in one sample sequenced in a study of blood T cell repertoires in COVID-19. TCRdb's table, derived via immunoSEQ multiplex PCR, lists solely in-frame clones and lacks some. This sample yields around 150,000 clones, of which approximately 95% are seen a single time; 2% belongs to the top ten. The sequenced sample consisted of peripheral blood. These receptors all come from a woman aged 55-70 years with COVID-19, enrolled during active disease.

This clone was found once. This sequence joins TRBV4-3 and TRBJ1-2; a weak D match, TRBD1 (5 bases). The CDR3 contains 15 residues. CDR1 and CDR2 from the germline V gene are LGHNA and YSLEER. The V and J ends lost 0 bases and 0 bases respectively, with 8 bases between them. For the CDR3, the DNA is TGCGCCAGCAGCCAAGAGGACATTTCTAACTATGGCTACACCTTC. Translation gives CASSQEDISNYGYTF.

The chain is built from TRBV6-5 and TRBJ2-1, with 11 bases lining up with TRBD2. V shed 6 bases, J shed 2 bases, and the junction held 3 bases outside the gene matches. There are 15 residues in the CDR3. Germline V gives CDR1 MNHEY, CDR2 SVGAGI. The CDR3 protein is CASSNSGGAYNEQFF. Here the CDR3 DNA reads TGTGCCAGCAGCAATAGCGGGGGGGCCTACAATGAGCAGTTCTTC.

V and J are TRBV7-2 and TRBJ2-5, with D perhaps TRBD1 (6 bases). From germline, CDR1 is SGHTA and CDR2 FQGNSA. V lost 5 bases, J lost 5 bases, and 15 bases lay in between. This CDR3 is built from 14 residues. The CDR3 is CASSTQGGSETQYF. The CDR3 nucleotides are TGTGCCAGCAGCACTCAAGGGGGTTCGGAGACCCAGTACTTC.

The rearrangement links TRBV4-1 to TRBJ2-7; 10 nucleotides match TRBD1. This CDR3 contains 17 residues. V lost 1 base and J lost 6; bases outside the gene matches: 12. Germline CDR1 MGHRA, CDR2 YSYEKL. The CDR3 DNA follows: TGCGCCAGCAGCCAAGGTCCCCTCAGACAGGGGGCCGGCGAGCAGTACTTC. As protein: CASSQGPLRQGAGEQYF.

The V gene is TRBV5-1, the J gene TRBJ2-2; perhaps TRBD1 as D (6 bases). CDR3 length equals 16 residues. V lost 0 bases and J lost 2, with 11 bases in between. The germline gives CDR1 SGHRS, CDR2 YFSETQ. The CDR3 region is CASSLAGQSNTGELFF. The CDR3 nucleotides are TGCGCCAGCAGCTTGGCTGGACAGTCAAACACCGGGGAGCTGTTTTTT.

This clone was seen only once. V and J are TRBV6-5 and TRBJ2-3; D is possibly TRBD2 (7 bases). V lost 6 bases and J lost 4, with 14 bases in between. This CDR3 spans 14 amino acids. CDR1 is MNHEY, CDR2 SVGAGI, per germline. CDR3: CASRRRGGADTQYF. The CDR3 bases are TGTGCCAGCAGACGCAGAGGGGGGGCAGATACGCAGTATTTT.

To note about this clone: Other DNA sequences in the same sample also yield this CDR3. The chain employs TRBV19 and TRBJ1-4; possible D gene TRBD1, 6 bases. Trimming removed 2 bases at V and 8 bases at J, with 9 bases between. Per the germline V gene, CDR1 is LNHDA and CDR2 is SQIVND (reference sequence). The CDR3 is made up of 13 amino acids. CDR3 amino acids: CASSITGNEKLFF. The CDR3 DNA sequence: TGTGCCAGTAGTATAACAGGGAACGAAAAACTGTTTTTT.

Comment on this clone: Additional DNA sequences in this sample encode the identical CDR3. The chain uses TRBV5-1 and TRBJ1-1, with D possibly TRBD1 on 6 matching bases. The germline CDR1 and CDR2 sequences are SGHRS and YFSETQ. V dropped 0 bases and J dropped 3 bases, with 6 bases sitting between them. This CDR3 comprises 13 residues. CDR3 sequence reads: CASSLDRDTEAFF. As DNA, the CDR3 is TGCGCCAGCAGCTTGGACAGGGACACTGAAGCTTTCTTT.